This TCR beta chain originates from a study of blood T cell repertoires in COVID-19. Study overall: Italy, Spain and the United States were the sources of the convalescent and acute COVID-19 samples. Sources were T cells, B-cell-depleted T cells, or PBMCs; the material itself was cDNA or gDNA.

The CDR3 length is 16 residues. The V gene end was trimmed by 5 bases and the J gene end by 3 bases; junction bases not matched to a gene: 4. From germline, CDR1 is MDHEN and CDR2 SYDVKM. In the source study's methods: Amplified reference gene primers provided the basis for estimating nucleated cell counts. Produced via immunoSEQ multiplex PCR; TCRdb's table is partial and in-frame only. V and J calls and clone size are given by that table; D and trimming were obtained from the DNA. This sample has about 140,000 clones; around 84% occur once, and the top ten carry under 7%. The source is a human donor in a cohort sampled during active COVID-19. Sequencing was performed on peripheral blood. The chain links TRBV28 to TRBJ1-6, with 10 bases aligning to TRBD1. The CDR3 DNA reads as TGTGCCAGCAGTCCACGGGACAGGGGCTATAATTCACCCCTCCACTTT. Translated: CASSPRDRGYNSPLHF. The full variable domain, rest sourced from reference TRBV28 and TRBJ1-6, is DVKVTQSSRYLVKRTGEKVFLECVQDMDHENMFWYRQDPGLGLRLIYFSYDVKMKEKGDIPEGYSVSREKKERFSLILESASTNQTSMYLCASSPRDRGYNSPLHFGNGTRLTVT.